This note documents a single TCR beta chain sequence. The antigen is unknown. The germline CDR1 and CDR2 sequences are KGHSY and FQNENV. CDR3 length: 15 amino acids. The V gene end was trimmed by 3 bases and the J gene end by 3 bases; junction bases not matched to a gene: 7. The data stem from a study of cytomegalovirus exposure and HLA in healthy donors. About the study: T cells numbering about 180 million yielded more than 100 million unique TCR beta sequences in an earlier analysis. Roughly 92 million unique TCRs, all from HLA-typed donors, were included in an early release of the data.

PCR employed 60 Vbeta and 13 Jbeta primers. Some clones are missing from TCRdb's copy, which holds only in-frame ones; the method was immunoSEQ multiplex PCR. The table includes under 300,000 clones, under 80% detected once. Study-wide findings and caveats: Most subjects had HLA-A and HLA-B alleles reportedly predicted accurately by TCR beta sequences. A later analysis showed that HLA-associated TCR beta chains had undergone more clonal expansion than equally common others.

This TCR was recovered from a female donor in good health and CMV-seronegative. This rearrangement joins TRBV16 to TRBJ2-7; 8 positions match TRBD2. Sequencing was done on a sample of PBMCs. The CDR3 DNA follows: TGTGCCAGCAGCCAGACGCCGGGACTAGTCTACGAGCAGTACTTC. Translated: CASSQTPGLVYEQYF. The whole variable domain, remainder taken from reference TRBV16 and TRBJ2-7, is GEEVAQTPKHLVRGEGQKAKLYCAPIKGHSYVFWYQQVLKNEFKFLISFQNENVFDETGMPKERFSAKCLPNSPCSLEIQATKLEDSAVYFCASSQTPGLVYEQYFGPGTRLTVT.